This passage covers 13 T cell receptor beta chains from one sample sequenced in a study of T cell responses to AZD1222 COVID-19 vaccine. Assay: immunoSEQ multiplex PCR; the TCRdb copy retains only in-frame clones and omits some. The table lists 150,000 to 160,000 clones, roughly nine tenths of them singletons, with 4.5% to 6% in the top ten. This specimen was peripheral blood, taken on day 0 of MenACWY control vaccination. These receptors were taken from an adult in good health.

The V call is TRBV25-1, the J call TRBJ1-3; D gene uncertain. Germline CDR1 and CDR2: MGHDK and SYGVNS. CDR3 length: 14 amino acids. V was trimmed by 3 bases and J by 1 base, leaving 7 bases between them. CDR3 sequence: CASSEEKSGNTIYF. The CDR3 nucleotides are TGTGCCAGCAGTGAGGAAAAATCTGGAAACACCATATATTTT.

CDR3 loop: CASSQGGGSIYEQYF. The CDR3 DNA is TGTGCCAGCAGCCAAGGGGGTGGGTCTATCTACGAGCAGTACTTC. This chain uses TRBV3-1 (or the pseudogene TRBV3-2) with TRBJ2-7; unclear D gene. There are 15 residues in the CDR3. V lost 1 base, J lost 3 bases, and 13 bases lay in between. CDR1 and CDR2 (germline): LGHDT, YNNKEL (reference sequence).

The chain uses TRBV6-2 or TRBV6-3 and TRBJ1-5; D is undetermined. Trimming removed 0 bases from V and 6 bases from J, with 12 bases in between. CDR1 MNHEY and CDR2 SVGEGT come from the germline V gene. The CDR3 spans 15 residues. CDR3 DNA: TGTGCCAGCAGTTACTCGAGGCCAGTTCTTCAGCCCCAGCATTTT. It codes for CASSYSRPVLQPQHF.

The chain is built from TRBV9 and TRBJ1-3; TRBD1 matches 9 bases. The J segment lost 4 bases and the V segment lost 3 bases, leaving 2 bases of the junction unmatched. From germline, CDR1 is SGDLS and CDR2 YYNGEE. The CDR3 totals 14 residues. CDR3 residues: CASSAGTGGNTIYF. DNA for the CDR3: TGTGCCAGCAGCGCCGGGACAGGGGGAAACACCATATATTTT.

V is TRBV5-6 and J is TRBJ1-1; 9 bases align to TRBD1. The CDR3 contains 14 residues. The V gene's germline CDR1 is SGHDT and CDR2 YYEEEE. V gave up 4 bases and J gave up 11 bases; unmatched junction bases: 12. The DNA of the CDR3 is TGTGCCAGCAGCCTGGGACAGGGCCAGCCTGGGGCTTTCTTT. Its protein product is CASSLGQGQPGAFF.

This chain links TRBV30 with TRBJ1-2; perhaps TRBD1 as D (5 bases). This CDR3 spans 12 amino acids. Trimming left V 3 bases short and J 8 bases short, with 13 bases between. Germline V gene data show CDR1 as GTSNPN and CDR2 as SVGIG (reference sequence). For the CDR3, the DNA is TGTGCCTGGAGCCAGGGTTTGGGGGGCTACACCTTC. Translated, it gives CAWSQGLGGYTF.

The V and J genes are TRBV28 and TRBJ1-1, with TRBD1 as a possible D gene (5 bases). Germline lookup yields CDR1 MDHEN and CDR2 SYDVKM. The V and J ends lost 4 bases and 11 bases respectively, with 23 bases between them. This CDR3 has 15 amino acids. The CDR3, as DNA: TGTGCCAGCAGTTCTCAGCAGGGTTTTTCGAAATGGGCTTTCTTT. Protein: CASSSQQGFSKWAFF.

The chain couples TRBV24-1 to TRBJ1-3; D call uncertain. Trimming cost V 3 bases and J 1 base, with 9 bases left between them. The germline V gene has CDR1 KGHDR and CDR2 SFDVKD. This CDR3 is built from 15 residues. The CDR3, as DNA: TGTGCCACCAGTGATCCTCGAAGGTCTGGAAACACCATATATTTT. It codes for CATSDPRRSGNTIYF.

V and J are TRBV27 and TRBJ2-5; D ambiguous. The CDR3 loop spans 13 amino acids. V lost 2 bases and J 2 bases, leaving 6 bases between the germline ends. In germline, CDR1 is MNHEY, CDR2 SMNVEV (reference sequence). As DNA, the CDR3 is TGTGCCAGCAGTTTAAGATGGCAAGAGACCCAGTACTTC. Its protein product is CASSLRWQETQYF.

This chain joins TRBV30 and TRBJ2-7; TRBD2 might be the D (6 bases). The CDR3 runs to 16 residues. The germline V gene encodes CDR1 GTSNPN and CDR2 SVGIG (reference sequence). V dropped 2 bases and J dropped 5 bases, with 22 bases sitting between them. The chain's CDR3 is CAWSRRGRAGRNEQYF. The CDR3 nucleotides read TGTGCCTGGAGTCGGCGCGGACGGGCCGGGAGAAACGAGCAGTACTTC.

The chain links TRBV27 to TRBJ1-2; D might be TRBD1 (5 bases). V lost 5 bases, J lost 4 bases, and 14 bases lay in between. The CDR3 is 14 residues long. Germline V gives CDR1 MNHEY, CDR2 SMNVEV (reference sequence). CDR3 in DNA: TGTGCCAGCAGTCCGGACGGGACGACCTATGGCTACACCTTC. Translated: CASSPDGTTYGYTF.

Worth noting for this clone: An end of the junction differs from the germline gene, which may be a read error. The J gene is TRBJ2-5, the V gene TRBV2, with unresolved D. Per the germline V gene, CDR1 is SNHLY and CDR2 is FYNNEI. CDR3 length: 12 amino acids. Written as DNA, the CDR3 is TGTGCCAGCAGTGAAGTCGCGAGGTCTGAGCACTTC. This gives the protein CASSEVARSEHF.

CDR3 loop: CSARIGGSTFF. The CDR3 nucleotides read TGCAGTGCTAGAATCGGGGGATCGACTTTCTTT. The chain couples TRBV20-1 to TRBJ1-1; tentative D call: TRBD1 (5 bases). Germline-derived CDR1 and CDR2 are DFQATT and SNEGSKA (reference sequence). V lost 2 bases, J lost 12 bases, and 13 bases lay in between. The CDR3 loop spans 11 amino acids.